The rows below give T cell receptor beta chains drawn from one sample of a study of T cell responses to AZD1222 COVID-19 vaccine. The assay was immunoSEQ multiplex PCR, and TCRdb's table has in-frame clones only and misses some. The repertoire has 140,000 to 150,000 clones, 70% to 90% of them found once; the top ten carry around 4.9%. Source: peripheral blood, taken on day 0 of AZD1222 vaccination. The source of these receptors is an adult in good health. CDR3s include the opening cysteine and the closing phenylalanine or tryptophan. Each record gives: D gene, J gene, V gene, clone size, CDR3 DNA, CDR3 protein. A D gene is named only where the DNA matches it firmly. Size is stated for part of the rows, as once, few or many counts, or as a class when the clone is expanded.

D gene: TRBD2; J gene: TRBJ2-1; V gene: TRBV5-1; clone size: once; CDR3 DNA: TGCGCCAGCAGCTTGGTAGGGGCGGGAGGGCAGTTCTTC; CDR3 protein: CASSLVGAGGQFF
D gene: -; J gene: TRBJ2-5; V gene: TRBV11-3; clone size: -; CDR3 DNA: TGTGCCAGCAGCTTAGAGCGGGGCGGTGTCGGGAGAGGTAAGCAAGAGACCCAGTACTTC; CDR3 protein: CASSLERGGVGRGKQETQYF
D gene: -; J gene: TRBJ2-6; V gene: TRBV21-1; clone size: -; CDR3 DNA: TGTGCCAGCCAGGGGGGTCGGGACACATCCTTAAATTCTGGGGCCAACGTCCTGACTTTC; CDR3 protein: CASQGGRDTSLNSGANVLTF
D gene: TRBD2; J gene: TRBJ2-2; V gene: TRBV3-1/TRBV3-2; clone size: -; CDR3 DNA: TGTGCCAGCAGCCCCGGGCTAGCGGGGAACACCGGGGAGCTGTTTTTT; CDR3 protein: CASSPGLAGNTGELFF
D gene: TRBD1; J gene: TRBJ1-2; V gene: TRBV6-5; clone size: -; CDR3 DNA: TGTGCCAGCAGAGGGTACAGGGGGCACTATGGCTACACCTTC; CDR3 protein: CASRGYRGHYGYTF
D gene: -; J gene: TRBJ2-3; V gene: TRBV7-9; clone size: -; CDR3 DNA: TGTGCCAGCATCAAAATATTTAGCGTAGCTAGCACAGATACGCAGTATTTT; CDR3 protein: CASIKIFSVASTDTQYF
D gene: -; J gene: TRBJ1-1; V gene: TRBV11-2; clone size: -; CDR3 DNA: TGTGCCAGCAGCCCGCTGACAGGGAACACTGAAGCTTTCTTT; CDR3 protein: CASSPLTGNTEAFF
D gene: TRBD1; J gene: TRBJ1-2; V gene: TRBV28; clone size: -; CDR3 DNA: TGTGCCAGCAGAGAGTCAGGACCGGGACAGGGCTATGGCTACACCTTC; CDR3 protein: CASRESGPGQGYGYTF
D gene: TRBD2; J gene: TRBJ2-2; V gene: TRBV5-1; clone size: -; CDR3 DNA: TGCGCCAGCAGCTTGTCCCTAGCGGGAGCAGCCGGGGAGCTGTTTTTT; CDR3 protein: CASSLSLAGAAGELFF
D gene: -; J gene: TRBJ1-1; V gene: TRBV6-5; clone size: -; CDR3 DNA: TGTGCCAGCAGTTACCAGGGGTTGGTTGTAGGAGCTTTCTTT; CDR3 protein: CASSYQGLVVGAFF
D gene: -; J gene: TRBJ1-1; V gene: TRBV2; clone size: -; CDR3 DNA: TGTGCCAGCAGTGGACAGACTAACACTGAAGCTTTCTTT; CDR3 protein: CASSGQTNTEAFF
D gene: -; J gene: TRBJ1-4; V gene: TRBV7-8; clone size: -; CDR3 DNA: TGTGCCAGCATCCCTACCGGGGGGCGCGTAACTAATGAAAAACTGTTTTTT; CDR3 protein: CASIPTGGRVTNEKLFF
D gene: -; J gene: TRBJ2-2; V gene: TRBV4-1; clone size: few; CDR3 DNA: TGCGCCAGCAGCCTCATGATCGGGACGGCAGCCGGGGAGCTGTTTTTT; CDR3 protein: CASSLMIGTAAGELFF
D gene: -; J gene: TRBJ1-6; V gene: TRBV7-3; clone size: -; CDR3 DNA: TGTGCCAGCAGCTTAGGAAGTAATTCACCCCTCCACTTT; CDR3 protein: CASSLGSNSPLHF
D gene: -; J gene: TRBJ1-1; V gene: TRBV5-1; clone size: once; CDR3 DNA: TGCGCCAGCAGTGCTAGAGACAGGCGGTACACTGAAGCTTTCTTT; CDR3 protein: CASSARDRRYTEAFF
D gene: -; J gene: TRBJ2-1; V gene: TRBV20-1; clone size: -; CDR3 DNA: TGCAGTGCCGGGGAGAGAGGTGAGCAGTTCTTC; CDR3 protein: CSAGERGEQFF
D gene: TRBD1; J gene: TRBJ2-7; V gene: TRBV2; clone size: -; CDR3 DNA: TGTGCCAGCAGGAACAGGGGCTACGAGCAGTACTTC; CDR3 protein: CASRNRGYEQYF
D gene: -; J gene: TRBJ2-3; V gene: TRBV27; clone size: -; CDR3 DNA: TGTGCCAGCAGTTTCCAGGCGACAGATACGCAGTATTTT; CDR3 protein: CASSFQATDTQYF
D gene: -; J gene: TRBJ2-7; V gene: TRBV7-2; clone size: -; CDR3 DNA: TGTGCCAGCAGCCCCCGGGATGAGCAGTACTTC; CDR3 protein: CASSPRDEQYF
D gene: -; J gene: TRBJ1-4; V gene: TRBV19; clone size: -; CDR3 DNA: TGTGCCAGTCTTCGCAATGAAAAACTGTTTTTT; CDR3 protein: CASLRNEKLFF
D gene: -; J gene: TRBJ2-3; V gene: TRBV18; clone size: -; CDR3 DNA: TGTGCCAGCTCAAGGGCGGGGGCCAGCACAGATACGCAGTATTTT; CDR3 protein: CASSRAGASTDTQYF
D gene: -; J gene: TRBJ1-2; V gene: TRBV28; clone size: -; CDR3 DNA: TGTGCCAGCAGACCCGGGACACGCAACTATGGCTACACCTTC; CDR3 protein: CASRPGTRNYGYTF
D gene: -; J gene: TRBJ1-2; V gene: TRBV20-1; clone size: -; CDR3 DNA: TGCAGTGCTAGTACTCCCCCTCGGAAGCCTGGCTACACCTTC; CDR3 protein: CSASTPPRKPGYTF
D gene: -; J gene: TRBJ1-6; V gene: TRBV12-3/TRBV12-4; clone size: -; CDR3 DNA: TGTGCCAGCAGTTTAAATCACGGCTCACCCCTCCACTTT; CDR3 protein: CASSLNHGSPLHF
D gene: -; J gene: TRBJ1-2; V gene: TRBV5-4; clone size: -; CDR3 DNA: TGTGCCAGCAGCCGGACGGGGTATTCTCCGAGCGGCTACACCTTC; CDR3 protein: CASSRTGYSPSGYTF
D gene: -; J gene: TRBJ2-3; V gene: TRBV5-5; clone size: -; CDR3 DNA: TGTGCCAGCAGCGGGGTGGCGGTTAGCACAGATACGCAGTATTTT; CDR3 protein: CASSGVAVSTDTQYF
D gene: TRBD2; J gene: TRBJ2-1; V gene: TRBV6-4; clone size: -; CDR3 DNA: TGTGCCAGCAGCACTGGGACTAGAGAATACAATGAGCAGTTCTTC; CDR3 protein: CASSTGTREYNEQFF
D gene: -; J gene: TRBJ2-5; V gene: TRBV9; clone size: -; CDR3 DNA: TGTGCCAGCAGCGTAGGTCTAGCCAGGGGTGAGACCCAGTACTTC; CDR3 protein: CASSVGLARGETQYF
D gene: -; J gene: TRBJ2-1; V gene: TRBV6-1; clone size: few; CDR3 DNA: TGTGCCAGCAGTGACCCGCTCCCCAGGGATGAGCAGTTCTTC; CDR3 protein: CASSDPLPRDEQFF
D gene: -; J gene: TRBJ1-5; V gene: TRBV29-1; clone size: -; CDR3 DNA: TGCAGCGTTGCCCCGGGTGTAAGGCAGCCCCAGCATTTT; CDR3 protein: CSVAPGVRQPQHF
D gene: TRBD2; J gene: TRBJ2-1; V gene: TRBV4-3; clone size: -; CDR3 DNA: TGCGCCAGCAGCCAAGGCCCTAGCGGGAAGCTCTATGAGCAGTTCTTC; CDR3 protein: CASSQGPSGKLYEQFF
D gene: -; J gene: TRBJ2-2; V gene: TRBV3-1/TRBV3-2; clone size: many; CDR3 DNA: TGTGCCAGCAGCCAAAATTACCGGGGGACCACCGGGGAGCTGTTTTTT; CDR3 protein: CASSQNYRGTTGELFF
D gene: TRBD1; J gene: TRBJ1-2; V gene: TRBV11-2; clone size: -; CDR3 DNA: TGTGCCAGCAGCCTAGACAGGGCTTTCTATGGCTACACCTTC; CDR3 protein: CASSLDRAFYGYTF
D gene: TRBD1; J gene: TRBJ1-4; V gene: TRBV5-1; clone size: -; CDR3 DNA: TGCGCCAGCAGATATACCGGGACAGGGTTGGAAAAACTGTTTTTT; CDR3 protein: CASRYTGTGLEKLFF
D gene: -; J gene: TRBJ1-2; V gene: TRBV11-2; clone size: once; CDR3 DNA: TGTGCCAGCAGCTCGGGCCCTAGTAGGGGCACCTTC; CDR3 protein: CASSSGPSRGTF
D gene: TRBD2; J gene: TRBJ2-2; V gene: TRBV6-2/TRBV6-3; clone size: -; CDR3 DNA: TGTGCCAGCAGCCTTCCCAGCGGGAGATTTCCCGGGGAGCTGTTTTTT; CDR3 protein: CASSLPSGRFPGELFF
D gene: -; J gene: TRBJ1-2; V gene: TRBV4-2; clone size: -; CDR3 DNA: TGTGCCAGCAGCCAAGACCGGCCCCGGGGCTACACCTTC; CDR3 protein: CASSQDRPRGYTF
D gene: TRBD2; J gene: TRBJ2-1; V gene: TRBV4-3; clone size: -; CDR3 DNA: TGCGCCAGCAGCCAAGCGGTACTAGCGGGAGGGGGGGGTACCTACAATGAGCAGTTCTTC; CDR3 protein: CASSQAVLAGGGGTYNEQFF
D gene: TRBD2; J gene: TRBJ2-1; V gene: TRBV4-1; clone size: -; CDR3 DNA: TGCGCCAGCAGCCATCCAGCGGGAGGTAATGTCTATGAGCAGTTCTTC; CDR3 protein: CASSHPAGGNVYEQFF
D gene: -; J gene: TRBJ1-2; V gene: TRBV28; clone size: -; CDR3 DNA: TGTGCCAGCGAGGACAGATCTAGGCACTATGGCTACACCTTC; CDR3 protein: CASEDRSRHYGYTF
D gene: -; J gene: TRBJ2-5; V gene: TRBV7-6; clone size: -; CDR3 DNA: TGTGCCAGCAGTATACCCACCGGGCAGGGTTGGGAGACCCAGTACTTC; CDR3 protein: CASSIPTGQGWETQYF
D gene: -; J gene: TRBJ2-1; V gene: TRBV9; clone size: -; CDR3 DNA: TGTGCCAGCAGCGTAGCTCTGCGAGGGCTGTTTAACAATGAGCAGTTCTTC; CDR3 protein: CASSVALRGLFNNEQFF
D gene: -; J gene: TRBJ2-3; V gene: TRBV10-1; clone size: -; CDR3 DNA: TGCGCCAGCAGTGAGTTGACGGTAGCAGATACGCAGTATTTT; CDR3 protein: CASSELTVADTQYF
D gene: -; J gene: TRBJ2-2; V gene: TRBV29-1; clone size: once; CDR3 DNA: TGCAGCGTCCGGCTAGGACGCACCGGGGAGCTGTTTTTT; CDR3 protein: CSVRLGRTGELFF
D gene: -; J gene: TRBJ2-7; V gene: TRBV11-3; clone size: once; CDR3 DNA: TGTGCCAGCAGCTTTGGACAGTCGGGCGAGCAGTACTTC; CDR3 protein: CASSFGQSGEQYF
D gene: -; J gene: TRBJ1-5; V gene: TRBV4-2; clone size: -; CDR3 DNA: TGTGCCAGCAGCCAAGATAATGAATCGGGGGGCGACGGTCAGCCCCAGCATTTT; CDR3 protein: CASSQDNESGGDGQPQHF
D gene: -; J gene: TRBJ1-2; V gene: TRBV11-2; clone size: few; CDR3 DNA: TGTGCCAGCAGCTTATCTTTGAACTATGGCTACACCTTC; CDR3 protein: CASSLSLNYGYTF
D gene: -; J gene: TRBJ2-1; V gene: TRBV29-1; clone size: -; CDR3 DNA: TGCAGCGTTGAGGGCGGGGTCTCCTACAATGAGCAGTTCTTC; CDR3 protein: CSVEGGVSYNEQFF
D gene: -; J gene: TRBJ1-1; V gene: TRBV6-5; clone size: -; CDR3 DNA: TGTGCCAGCAGACCTGGACAGCCCGGTGAAGCTTTCTTT; CDR3 protein: CASRPGQPGEAFF
D gene: -; J gene: TRBJ2-3; V gene: TRBV7-2; clone size: -; CDR3 DNA: TGTGCCAGCAGCCGCCATGGGGATACGCAGTATTTT; CDR3 protein: CASSRHGDTQYF
D gene: TRBD2; J gene: TRBJ2-7; V gene: TRBV11-2; clone size: -; CDR3 DNA: TGTGCCAGCAGGATAGCGGGAGGGCCCCACGAGCAGTACTTC; CDR3 protein: CASRIAGGPHEQYF
D gene: TRBD1; J gene: TRBJ1-4; V gene: TRBV27; clone size: -; CDR3 DNA: TGTGCCAGCAGTCCCTGGACAGGGGGTGGTGAAAAACTGTTTTTT; CDR3 protein: CASSPWTGGGEKLFF
D gene: -; J gene: TRBJ2-1; V gene: TRBV28; clone size: -; CDR3 DNA: TGTGCCAGCAGCGTAACGACCGGGGGAAACAATGAGCAGTTCTTC; CDR3 protein: CASSVTTGGNNEQFF
D gene: -; J gene: TRBJ2-1; V gene: TRBV5-1; clone size: -; CDR3 DNA: TGCGCCAGCAGCTTGGGGGAATACAATGAGCAGTTCTTC; CDR3 protein: CASSLGEYNEQFF
D gene: -; J gene: TRBJ1-1; V gene: TRBV11-3; clone size: -; CDR3 DNA: TGTGCCAGCAGCTTAGAGGCAGGTGTAAGCACTGAAGCTTTCTTT; CDR3 protein: CASSLEAGVSTEAFF
D gene: -; J gene: TRBJ2-1; V gene: TRBV28; clone size: -; CDR3 DNA: TGTGCCAGCAGTCCCTCACTACGACAGGCAAATGAGCAGTTCTTC; CDR3 protein: CASSPSLRQANEQFF